This T cell receptor beta chain was documented in a study of siplizumab effects on memory and regulatory T cells. Assays captured about 10^5 TCR templates per sample. The method was immunoSEQ multiplex PCR; TCRdb's version includes in-frame clones alone and lacks a portion of them. In the table there are 110,000 or so clones, 93% of which are singletons. Worth noting for this clone: The antigen is not known.

Overall study results and limits: The authors could not assign a naive or memory phenotype to roughly 75-95% of proliferating CD4+ or CD8+ clones. Poor capture below about 10^-5 frequency left most alloreactive clones unmapped to unstimulated subsets.

This sequence originates from a human donor in good health. The sample was non-Treg CD4+ T cells sorted from blood.

The CDR3 DNA sequence: TGTGCCAGCAGCCTTATCCCAGGGATCTCCTACGAGCAGTACTTC. This sequence encodes CASSLIPGISYEQYF. The V call is TRBV7-2, the J call TRBJ2-7; the D gene is possibly TRBD1 (5 bases). The V gene lost 5 bases and the J gene lost 0 bases, with 14 bases spanning the gap. The CDR3 is made up of 15 amino acids. Germline values: CDR1 SGHTA, CDR2 FQGNSA. Complete variable domain (other parts from reference TRBV7-2 and TRBJ2-7): GAGVSQSPSNKVTEKGKDVELRCDPISGHTALYWYRQSLGQGLEFLIYFQGNSAPDKSGLPSDRFSAERTGGSVSTLTIQRTQQEDSAVYLCASSLIPGISYEQYFGPGTRLTVT.